This TCR beta chain came from a study of blood T cell repertoires in COVID-19. Background on the study: In each case, the material was cDNA or gDNA derived from T cells, B-cell-depleted T cells, or PBMCs.

In the original analysis: Amplification of reference gene primers provided the estimated nucleated cell counts. Repertoires were generated with immunoSEQ multiplex PCR, while TCRdb's copy carries only in-frame clones and drops some. The V and J calls and clone size are taken from that table; D and trimming were inferred from the DNA. The repertoire holds about 280,000 clones, roughly 86% seen once, with more than 7.5% in the top ten. Germline loops: CDR1 LGHNA, CDR2 YSLEER. CDR3 length: 17 residues. Trimming took 0 bases from V and 5 from J; bases not matched to a gene: 10. This rearrangement joins TRBV4-3 to TRBJ2-5; 9 bases line up with TRBD2. Sequenced sample: peripheral blood. The sequence was collected from a man aged 18 to 30 with active or convalescent COVID-19. The CDR3 here is CASSQDFSGGTLETQYF. Here the CDR3 DNA reads TGCGCCAGCAGCCAAGATTTTAGCGGGGGAACTTTGGAGACCCAGTACTTC.